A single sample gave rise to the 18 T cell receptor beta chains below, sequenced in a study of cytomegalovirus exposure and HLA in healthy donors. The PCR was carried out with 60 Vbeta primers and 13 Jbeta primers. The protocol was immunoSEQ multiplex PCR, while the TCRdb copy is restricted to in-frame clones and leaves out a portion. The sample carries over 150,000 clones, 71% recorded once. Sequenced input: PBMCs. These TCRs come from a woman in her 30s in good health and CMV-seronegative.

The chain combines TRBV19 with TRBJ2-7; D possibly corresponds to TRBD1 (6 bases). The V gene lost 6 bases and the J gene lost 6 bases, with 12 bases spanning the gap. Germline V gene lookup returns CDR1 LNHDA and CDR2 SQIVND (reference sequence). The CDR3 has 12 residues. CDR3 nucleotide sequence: TGTGCCAGTAGCCCAGGGGAGTCCGAGCAGTACTTC. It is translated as CASSPGESEQYF. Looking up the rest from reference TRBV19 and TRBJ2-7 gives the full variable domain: DGGITQSPKYLFRKEGQNVTLSCEQNLNHDAMYWYRQDPGQGLRLIYYSQIVNDFQKGDIAEGYSVSREKKESFPLTVTSAQKNPTAFYLCASSPGESEQYFGPGTRLTVT.

The CDR3: CASSLALGAREAFF. CDR3 DNA: TGTGCCAGCAGCTTAGCGCTTGGGGCGCGGGAAGCTTTCTTT. V gene TRBV7-2 combines with J gene TRBJ1-1, with D perhaps TRBD1 (5 bases). The CDR3 runs 14 residues. V dropped 0 bases and J dropped 8 bases, with 13 bases sitting between them. Per germline, CDR1 SGHTA and CDR2 FQGNSA. Combining the CDR3 with reference TRBV7-2 and TRBJ1-1 gives the whole variable domain GAGVSQSPSNKVTEKGKDVELRCDPISGHTALYWYRQSLGQGLEFLIYFQGNSAPDKSGLPSDRFSAERTGGSVSTLTIQRTQQEDSAVYLCASSLALGAREAFFGQGTRLTVV.

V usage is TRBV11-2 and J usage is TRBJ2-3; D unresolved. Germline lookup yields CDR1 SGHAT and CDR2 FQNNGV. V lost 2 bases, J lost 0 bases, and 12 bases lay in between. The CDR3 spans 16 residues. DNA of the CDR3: TGTGCCAGCAGCTTAATGGCATTATCTAGCACAGATACGCAGTATTTT. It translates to CASSLMALSSTDTQYF.

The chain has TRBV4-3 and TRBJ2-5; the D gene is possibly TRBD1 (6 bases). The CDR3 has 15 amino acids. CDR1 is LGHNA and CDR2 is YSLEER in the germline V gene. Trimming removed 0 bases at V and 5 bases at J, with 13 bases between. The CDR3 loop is CASSQEFYRVETQYF. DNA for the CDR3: TGCGCCAGCAGCCAAGAGTTTTACAGGGTCGAGACCCAGTACTTC.

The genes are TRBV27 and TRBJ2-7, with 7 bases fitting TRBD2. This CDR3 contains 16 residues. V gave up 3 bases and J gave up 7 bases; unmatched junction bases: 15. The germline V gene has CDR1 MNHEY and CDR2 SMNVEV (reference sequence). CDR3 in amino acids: CASSFNLAVPGGEQYF. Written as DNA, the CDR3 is TGTGCCAGCAGTTTTAACCTAGCGGTCCCCGGGGGGGAGCAGTACTTC.

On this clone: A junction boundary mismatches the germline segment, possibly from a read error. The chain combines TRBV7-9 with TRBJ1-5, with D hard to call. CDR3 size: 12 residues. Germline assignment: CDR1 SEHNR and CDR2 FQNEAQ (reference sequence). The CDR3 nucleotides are TGTTCCAGCAGCTTATCTCTCCAGCCCCAGCATTTT. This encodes CSSSLSLQPQHF.

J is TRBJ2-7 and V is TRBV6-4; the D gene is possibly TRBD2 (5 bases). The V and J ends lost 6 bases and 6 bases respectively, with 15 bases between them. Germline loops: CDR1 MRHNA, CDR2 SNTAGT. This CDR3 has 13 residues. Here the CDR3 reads CASSATRMGEQYF. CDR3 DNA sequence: TGTGCCAGCAGCGCCACTAGGATGGGCGAGCAGTACTTC.

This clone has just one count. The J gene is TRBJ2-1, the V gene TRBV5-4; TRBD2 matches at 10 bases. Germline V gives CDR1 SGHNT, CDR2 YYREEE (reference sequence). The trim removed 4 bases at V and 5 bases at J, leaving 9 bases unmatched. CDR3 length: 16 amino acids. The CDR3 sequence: CASSRGQRGGDNEQFF. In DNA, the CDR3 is TGTGCCAGCAGCAGGGGCCAGCGGGGGGGCGACAATGAGCAGTTCTTC.

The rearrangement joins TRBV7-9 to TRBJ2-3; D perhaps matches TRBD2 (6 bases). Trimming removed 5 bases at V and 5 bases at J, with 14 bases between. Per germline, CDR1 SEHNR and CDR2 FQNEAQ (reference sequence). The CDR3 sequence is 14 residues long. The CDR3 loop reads CASSPGLRRDTQYF. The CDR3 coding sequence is TGTGCCAGCAGCCCCGGACTAAGGAGAGATACGCAGTATTTT.

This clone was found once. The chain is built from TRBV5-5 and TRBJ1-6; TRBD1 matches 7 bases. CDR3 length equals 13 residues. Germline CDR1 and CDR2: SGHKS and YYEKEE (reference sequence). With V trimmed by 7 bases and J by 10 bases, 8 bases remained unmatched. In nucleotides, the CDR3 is TGTGCCAGCTTACGACAGGGAGGATCACCCCTCCACTTT. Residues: CASLRQGGSPLHF.

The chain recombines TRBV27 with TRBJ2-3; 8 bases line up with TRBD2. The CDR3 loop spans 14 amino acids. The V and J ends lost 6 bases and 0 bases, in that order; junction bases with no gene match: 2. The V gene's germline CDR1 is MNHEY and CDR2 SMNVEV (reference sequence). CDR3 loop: CASSLAGSTDTQYF. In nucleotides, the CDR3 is TGTGCCAGCAGCTTAGCGGGAAGCACAGATACGCAGTATTTT.

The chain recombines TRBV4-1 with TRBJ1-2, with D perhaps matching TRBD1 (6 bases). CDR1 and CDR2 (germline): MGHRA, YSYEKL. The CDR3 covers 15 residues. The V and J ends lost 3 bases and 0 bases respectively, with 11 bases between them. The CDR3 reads CASSHRTVANYGYTF. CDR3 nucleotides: TGCGCCAGCAGCCATCGGACAGTCGCTAACTATGGCTACACCTTC.

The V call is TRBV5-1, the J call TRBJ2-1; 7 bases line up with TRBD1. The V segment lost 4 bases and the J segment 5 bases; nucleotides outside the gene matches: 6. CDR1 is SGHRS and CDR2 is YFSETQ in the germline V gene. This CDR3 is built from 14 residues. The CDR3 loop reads CASSRQGLDNEQFF. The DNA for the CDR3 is TGCGCCAGCAGCCGACAGGGTTTGGACAATGAGCAGTTCTTC.

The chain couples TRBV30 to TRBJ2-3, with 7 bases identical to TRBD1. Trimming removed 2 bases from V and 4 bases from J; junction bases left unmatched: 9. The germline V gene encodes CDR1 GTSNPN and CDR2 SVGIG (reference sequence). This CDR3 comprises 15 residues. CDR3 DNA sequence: TGTGCCTGGAGTTCAGGCCAGGGGGTACCAGATACGCAGTATTTT. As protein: CAWSSGQGVPDTQYF. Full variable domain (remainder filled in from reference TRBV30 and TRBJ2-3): SQTIHQWPATLVQPVGSPLSLECTVEGTSNPNLYWYRQAAGRGLQLLFYSVGIGQISSEVPQNLSASRPQDRQFILSSKKLLLSDSGFYLCAWSSGQGVPDTQYFGPGTRLTVL.

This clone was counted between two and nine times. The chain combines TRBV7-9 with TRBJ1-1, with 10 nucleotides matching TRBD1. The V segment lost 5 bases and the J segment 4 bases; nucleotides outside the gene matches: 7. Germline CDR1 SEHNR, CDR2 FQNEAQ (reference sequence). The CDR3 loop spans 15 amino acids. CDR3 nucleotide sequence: TGTGCCAGCAGCCCCGGACAGGGGGTTGTCACTGAAGCTTTCTTT. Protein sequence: CASSPGQGVVTEAFF.

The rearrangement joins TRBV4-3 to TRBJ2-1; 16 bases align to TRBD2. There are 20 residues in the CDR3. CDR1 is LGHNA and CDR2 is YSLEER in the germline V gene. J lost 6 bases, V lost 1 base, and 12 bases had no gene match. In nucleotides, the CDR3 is TGCGCCAGCAGCCAAGGGGGACTAGCGGGAGGGCCAGGGGAAGGCAATGAGCAGTTCTTC. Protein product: CASSQGGLAGGPGEGNEQFF.

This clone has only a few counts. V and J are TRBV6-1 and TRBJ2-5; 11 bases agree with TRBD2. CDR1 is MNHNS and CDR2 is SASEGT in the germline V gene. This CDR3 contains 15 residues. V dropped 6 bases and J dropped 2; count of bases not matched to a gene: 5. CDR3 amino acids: CASSDRLAGQETQYF. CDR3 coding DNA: TGTGCCAGCAGCGACCGACTAGCGGGGCAAGAGACCCAGTACTTC.

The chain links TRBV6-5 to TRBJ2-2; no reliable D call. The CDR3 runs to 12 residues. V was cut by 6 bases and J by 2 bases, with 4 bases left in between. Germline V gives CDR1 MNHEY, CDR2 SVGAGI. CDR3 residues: CASSHNTGELFF. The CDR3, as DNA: TGTGCCAGCAGCCATAACACCGGGGAGCTGTTTTTT.